The TCR beta chain under discussion was sequenced for a study of control samples from healthy donors and cancer patients. Sequencing was performed with immunoSEQ multiplex PCR; in TCRdb, only in-frame clones are kept and a portion is missing. The sample holds some 64,000 clones, about nine tenths seen once. J gave up 8 bases and V 1 base, and 10 bases lay outside the gene matches. The germline CDR1 and CDR2 sequences are SGHAT and FQNNGV. The CDR3 runs to 17 residues. The sample taken for sequencing was PBMCs. The receptor comes from a woman aged 50 to 60 with colorectal cancer. This chain joins TRBV11-2 and TRBJ1-4, with TRBD1 matching over 10 bases. The CDR3 nucleotides read TGTGCCAGCAGCTTAGTTTGGCGACAGGGGGCGGAGGAAAAACTGTTTTTT. Encoded protein: CASSLVWRQGAEEKLFF.